A single T cell receptor beta chain is shown here with its context. This record belongs to a study of blood T cell repertoires in COVID-19. Study-level information: PBMCs, B-cell-depleted T cells, or T cells were the source of the cDNA or gDNA that made up the material.

The repertoire was sequenced with immunoSEQ multiplex PCR; TCRdb's copy has only in-frame clones and lacks some. The repertoire holds some 400,000 clones, more than 75% seen once, with under 1.2% in the top ten. This receptor was taken from a human donor with acute or convalescent COVID-19. The donor label of this sample is uncertain. The specimen sequenced was peripheral blood.

The CDR3 reads CASSSRLAGVGDTQYF. The CDR3, as DNA: TGTGCCAGCAGCTCTCGCCTAGCGGGGGTAGGAGATACGCAGTATTTT. The V call is TRBV11-2, the J call TRBJ2-3; 10 bases agree with TRBD2. The CDR3 is made up of 16 amino acids. The J segment lost 5 bases and the V segment lost 4 bases, leaving 9 bases of the junction unmatched. CDR1 SGHAT and CDR2 FQNNGV come from the germline V gene.